This T cell receptor beta chain was obtained from a study of T cells in Graves' hyperthyroidism and ophthalmopathy. Study-wide points: Ophthalmopathy, as predicted by the model, came a median approximately 5.9 months after the prediction.

This clonotype was picked up many times. Antigen unknown. TCR beta CDR3 region amplification was performed from RNA transcripts. RT-PCR in the first round (using the HTBI primer set) targeted the TCR CDR3. TCRdb reprocessed the multiplex PCR reads via MiXCR and lists one record per CDR3 protein. The sample holds about 530,000 distinct CDR3 sequences, under 20% seen once. Germline CDR1 and CDR2: MNHNS and SASEGT. The CDR3 spans 14 residues. The V end was cut by 5 bases, the J end by 2 bases, with 10 bases between. The rearrangement joins TRBV6-1 to TRBJ1-5, with a weak D call TRBD1 (5 bases). Sequencing input: blood. This TCR was sampled from a woman younger than 30 with Graves' ophthalmopathy. CDR3 DNA: TGTGCCAGCAGTTTGGGGGACGGCAATCAGCCCCAGCATTTT. Encoded protein: CASSLGDGNQPQHF.